A selection of T cell receptor beta chains follows, all from one sample in a study of cytomegalovirus exposure and HLA in healthy donors. Measured with immunoSEQ multiplex PCR; TCRdb has only the in-frame clones, and not every one. Of tens of thousands of clones detected, 65% to 85% appear once; the ten largest clones hold 22%. The sample taken for sequencing was PBMCs. The receptors come from a woman between 40 and 55 years old in good health and CMV-seropositive. CDR3s include the opening cysteine and the closing phenylalanine or tryptophan. A D gene is named only where the DNA matches it firmly. Size values are once, few and many counts, or a class for expanded clones, and some rows have none.

clone_size d_call j_call v_call cdr3_aa cdr3_nt
. TRBD1 TRBJ1-2 TRBV5-4 CASSFVDREYYGYTF TGTGCCAGCAGCTTCGTGGACAGGGAGTATTACGGCTACACCTTC
. TRBD1 TRBJ2-7 TRBV6-1 CASRNRGSYEQYF TGTGCCAGCAGGAACAGGGGCTCCTACGAGCAGTACTTC
. TRBD1 TRBJ2-7 TRBV30 CAWMGQANTYEQYF TGTGCCTGGATGGGACAGGCGAATACCTACGAGCAGTACTTC
. . TRBJ2-2 TRBV7-2 CASSRDWSGELFF TGTGCCAGCAGCCGGGACTGGTCCGGGGAGCTGTTTTTT
. . TRBJ2-7 TRBV5-6 CASSLDAGVLYEQYF TGTGCCAGCAGCTTGGACGCAGGGGTTCTCTACGAGCAGTACTTC
. TRBD2 TRBJ2-1 TRBV7-9 CASSLRAGQVNEQFF TGTGCCAGCAGCTTACGAGCGGGGCAGGTCAATGAGCAGTTCTTC
. . TRBJ1-2 TRBV27 CASRGSSLGGYTF TGTGCCAGCAGAGGGAGTTCCTTAGGTGGCTACACCTTC
once TRBD1 TRBJ1-2 TRBV7-2 CASIPGTETNYGYTF TGTGCCAGCATCCCCGGGACAGAGACTAACTATGGCTACACCTTC
. TRBD1 TRBJ1-2 TRBV5-1 CASSPRQGAIYGYTF TGCGCCAGCAGCCCTCGACAGGGGGCAATCTATGGCTACACCTTC
. . TRBJ2-3 TRBV27 CASSFLPTGLLETDTQYF TGTGCCAGCAGTTTCCTACCGACGGGACTCCTGGAGACAGATACGCAGTATTTT
. TRBD2 TRBJ2-2 TRBV11-3 CASSSGLGSNTGELFF TGTGCCAGCAGCTCCGGACTAGGTTCCAACACCGGGGAGCTGTTTTTT
. . TRBJ1-1 TRBV6-6 CASSYSNTGAPFEAFF TGTGCCAGCAGTTACTCGAACACAGGCGCCCCTTTTGAAGCTTTCTTT
. TRBD1 TRBJ2-7 TRBV19 CASTRGGTGSYEQYF TGTGCCAGTACCCGCGGAGGGACAGGGTCCTACGAGCAGTACTTC
. TRBD1 TRBJ2-5 TRBV30 CAWATDRDGLPGRETQYF TGTGCCTGGGCAACCGACAGGGACGGGCTCCCGGGAAGGGAGACCCAGTACTTC
. TRBD1 TRBJ1-6 TRBV2 CASSAIRDSDSPLHF TGTGCCAGCAGTGCTATCCGGGACAGCGATTCACCCCTCCACTTT
. . TRBJ1-2 TRBV5-6 CASSLAGLGYGYTF TGTGCCAGCAGCCTAGCGGGACTCGGCTATGGCTACACCTTC
. . TRBJ1-2 TRBV19 CASSVEGGYGYTF TGTGCCAGTAGTGTCGAAGGCGGCTATGGCTACACCTTC
. . TRBJ1-1 TRBV14 CASSQEGGRKEAFF TGTGCCAGCAGCCAAGAAGGTGGGAGAAAGGAAGCTTTCTTT
. . TRBJ2-3 TRBV7-9 CASSHRRVGTDTQYF TGTGCCAGCAGCCATCGCAGGGTAGGCACAGATACGCAGTATTTT
. . TRBJ2-2 TRBV30 CAWSGGAYTGELFF TGTGCCTGGAGTGGCGGGGCATACACCGGGGAGCTGTTTTTT
. TRBD1 TRBJ2-3 TRBV19 CASSSLQGASDTQYF TGTGCCAGTAGTTCGCTGCAGGGGGCGTCAGATACGCAGTATTTT
. . TRBJ1-1 TRBV30 CAWSSWGGVNTEAFF TGTGCCTGGAGTTCTTGGGGAGGGGTGAACACTGAAGCTTTCTTT
. TRBD1 TRBJ2-7 TRBV28 CASTQGGTGALEQYF TGTGCCAGCACCCAGGGAGGGACAGGGGCCTTGGAGCAGTACTTC
. TRBD1 TRBJ1-2 TRBV29-1 CSVDSVRTGDGYTF TGCAGCGTTGATTCAGTCAGGACAGGGGATGGCTACACCTTC
once . TRBJ1-6 TRBV19 CASSASTGSGSYNSPLHF TGTGCCAGTAGTGCATCGACAGGATCAGGCTCCTATAATTCACCCCTCCACTTT
few TRBD2 TRBJ2-1 TRBV18 CASSDLAGDEQFF TGTGCCAGCTCAGATCTAGCGGGCGATGAGCAGTTCTTC
few . TRBJ2-2 TRBV14 CASSHQNWGLSTGELFF TGTGCCAGCAGCCATCAAAATTGGGGGCTGAGCACCGGGGAGCTGTTTTTT
. . TRBJ1-2 TRBV7-8 CASSLDGGLSGYTF TGTGCCAGCAGCTTAGACGGGGGGCTGAGTGGCTACACCTTC
. TRBD2 TRBJ2-5 TRBV19 CASSLLAERAEKETQYF TGTGCCAGTAGTCTCCTAGCGGAACGAGCAGAAAAAGAGACCCAGTACTTC
once TRBD1 TRBJ1-2 TRBV5-1 CASSLAPGGDYGYTF TGCGCCAGCAGCTTGGCCCCAGGGGGAGACTATGGCTACACCTTC
. . TRBJ1-6 TRBV30 CAWRYQLFDSPLHF TGTGCCTGGAGGTACCAGTTGTTTGATTCACCCCTCCACTTT
. TRBD1 TRBJ1-4 TRBV7-9 CASSRQGGTTNEKLFF TGTGCCAGCAGCCGTCAGGGGGGTACAACTAATGAAAAACTGTTTTTT
. . TRBJ1-5 TRBV6-5 CASSSRRGQPQHF TGTGCCAGCAGTTCTCGAAGGGGTCAGCCCCAGCATTTT
. . TRBJ2-1 TRBV4-1 CASSQPTTNNEQFF TGCGCCAGCAGCCAACCTACTACGAACAATGAGCAGTTCTTC
. TRBD1 TRBJ2-5 TRBV28 CASSYYPGTGRETQYF TGTGCCAGCAGTTACTATCCCGGGACAGGCAGGGAGACCCAGTACTTC
. TRBD1 TRBJ2-1 TRBV7-9 CASSIHGQVSYNEQFF TGTGCCAGCAGCATCCACGGACAGGTCTCCTACAATGAGCAGTTCTTC
. . TRBJ2-2 TRBV21-1 CASIQGTTGELFF TGTGCCAGCATCCAGGGAACCACCGGGGAGCTGTTTTTT
once TRBD2 TRBJ2-7 TRBV28 CASQSGDYEQYF TGTGCCAGCCAGAGCGGGGACTACGAGCAGTACTTC
. . TRBJ2-7 TRBV2 CASSQVRDYEQYF TGTGCCAGCAGCCAGGTGCGGGACTACGAGCAGTACTTC
. . TRBJ2-6 TRBV2 CASSDVRGPGANVLTF TGTGCCAGCAGTGATGTGCGGGGGCCGGGGGCCAACGTCCTGACTTTC
. TRBD1 TRBJ2-1 TRBV7-3 CASSLGQGHNEQFF TGTGCCAGCAGCTTGGGACAGGGCCACAATGAGCAGTTCTTC
few TRBD1 TRBJ2-7 TRBV28 CASRGQGSRGDEQYF TGTGCCAGCAGAGGACAGGGATCTAGGGGAGACGAGCAGTACTTC
. . TRBJ2-7 TRBV13 CASSSTSSYEQYF TGTGCCAGCAGCTCAACGAGCTCCTACGAGCAGTACTTC
. TRBD2 TRBJ2-7 TRBV10-3 CATYSGRASEQYF TGTGCCACCTATAGCGGGAGGGCAAGCGAGCAGTACTTC
. TRBD2 TRBJ2-5 TRBV19 CASRGRGTGETQYF TGTGCCAGTAGGGGGAGGGGCACTGGAGAGACCCAGTACTTC
. . TRBJ2-2 TRBV5-6 CASSQTMNTGELFF TGTGCCAGCAGCCAAACAATGAACACCGGGGAGCTGTTTTTT
. . TRBJ1-1 TRBV5-4 CASRSGSPQMGNTEAFF TGTGCCAGCAGGTCCGGGTCTCCCCAGATGGGGAACACTGAAGCTTTCTTT
. TRBD2 TRBJ2-7 TRBV18 CASSASGGADEQYF TGTGCCAGCTCAGCTAGCGGGGGGGCAGACGAGCAGTACTTC
. TRBD1 TRBJ1-1 TRBV19 CASTPGGGLEAFF TGTGCCAGTACGCCAGGGGGAGGACTTGAAGCTTTCTTT
. TRBD1 TRBJ1-1 TRBV7-2 CASSLAGTGILNTEAFF TGTGCCAGCAGCTTAGCGGGGACAGGGATCTTGAACACTGAAGCTTTCTTT
. . TRBJ1-1 TRBV6-5 CASRPLTGGNTEAFF TGTGCCAGCAGACCACTTACAGGTGGGAACACTGAAGCTTTCTTT
. . TRBJ1-2 TRBV6-6 CASKKEGSNYGYTF TGTGCCAGCAAAAAGGAGGGTAGTAACTATGGCTACACCTTC
. . TRBJ1-1 TRBV5-8 CASSLEQGNTEAFF TGTGCCAGCAGCTTGGAACAGGGGAACACTGAAGCTTTCTTT
. . TRBJ1-2 TRBV5-1 CASSLGGYGYTF TGCGCCAGCAGCTTGGGAGGCTATGGCTACACCTTC
. . TRBJ2-1 TRBV2 CASSEGVAGAGYNEQFF TGTGCCAGCAGTGAAGGAGTTGCGGGGGCAGGATACAATGAGCAGTTCTTC
. TRBD2 TRBJ2-7 TRBV5-4 CASSGRLAGPYEQYF TGTGCCAGCAGCGGGAGACTAGCGGGCCCCTACGAGCAGTACTTC
. . TRBJ1-1 TRBV11-3 CASSLQQHTEAFF TGTGCCAGCAGCTTACAACAGCACACTGAAGCTTTCTTT
. . TRBJ2-6 TRBV30 CAWSARRSGANVLTF TGTGCCTGGAGTGCCCGTCGCTCTGGGGCCAACGTCCTGACTTTC
few TRBD1 TRBJ2-7 TRBV27 CASSHGRTGQRGEQYF TGTGCCAGCAGCCACGGCCGGACAGGGCAACGTGGCGAGCAGTACTTC